The T cell receptor (beta chain) described here comes from a study of blood T cell repertoires in COVID-19. Looking at the study overall: The samples span acute and convalescent COVID-19 from the United States, Italy and Spain. PBMCs, B-cell-depleted T cells, or T cells were the source of the cDNA or gDNA that made up the material.

Original handling: Estimation of nucleated cell counts relied on the amplification of reference gene primers. Generated by immunoSEQ multiplex PCR, the TCRdb table keeps only in-frame clones and is missing some. V and J calls and clone size are given by that table; D and trimming were obtained from the DNA. The sample lists about 210,000 clones, about 88% occurring once. This CDR3 spans 16 amino acids. Sequenced sample: peripheral blood. The V call is TRBV21-1, the J call TRBJ1-6; TRBD1, the D gene given by the table, was not confirmed from the DNA. TRBV21-1 is a listed pseudogene. The origin of this receptor is a woman aged 40 to 50 with acute or convalescent COVID-19. Here the CDR3 DNA reads TGTGCCAGCCTCCTAAGTTGGAACAGGGAGAATTCACCCCTCCACTTT. This encodes CASLLSWNRENSPLHF.